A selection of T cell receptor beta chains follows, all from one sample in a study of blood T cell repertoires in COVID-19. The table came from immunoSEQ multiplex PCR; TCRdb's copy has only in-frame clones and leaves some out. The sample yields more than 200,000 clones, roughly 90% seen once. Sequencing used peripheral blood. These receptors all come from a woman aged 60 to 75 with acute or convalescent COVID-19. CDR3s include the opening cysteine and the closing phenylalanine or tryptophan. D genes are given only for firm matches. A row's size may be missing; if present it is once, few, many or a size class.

cdr3_nt: TGTGCCAGCAGTTATTCCAGGGCGAGGGAGACCCAGTACTTC; cdr3_aa: CASSYSRARETQYF; d_call: .; clone_size: .; j_call: TRBJ2-5; v_call: TRBV6-5
cdr3_nt: TGTGCCAGCAGCTCCCCTCGAGGAAGGGGCTATGGCTACACCTTC; cdr3_aa: CASSSPRGRGYGYTF; d_call: .; clone_size: .; j_call: TRBJ1-2; v_call: TRBV28
cdr3_nt: TGTGCCAGCAGCTTAGTTTTCTCTAGCGGGGGTAGGACAGATACGCAGTATTTT; cdr3_aa: CASSLVFSSGGRTDTQYF; d_call: TRBD2; clone_size: .; j_call: TRBJ2-3; v_call: TRBV7-2
cdr3_nt: TGTGCCAGCAGCTTTAGGACAGACCAGAACTATGGCTACACCTTC; cdr3_aa: CASSFRTDQNYGYTF; d_call: .; clone_size: once; j_call: TRBJ1-2; v_call: TRBV9
cdr3_nt: TGTGCCAGCAGCCGAGGTCTAGCGGATACGCAGTATTTT; cdr3_aa: CASSRGLADTQYF; d_call: .; clone_size: .; j_call: TRBJ2-3; v_call: TRBV7-8
cdr3_nt: TGTGCCAGCAGTCTGGGGGCAGGGAGCTCCTATAATTCACCCCTCCACTTT; cdr3_aa: CASSLGAGSSYNSPLHF; d_call: .; clone_size: .; j_call: TRBJ1-6; v_call: TRBV5-4
cdr3_nt: TGTGCCAGCAGTGAATGGGGACTGAATGAAAAACTGTTTTTT; cdr3_aa: CASSEWGLNEKLFF; d_call: .; clone_size: .; j_call: TRBJ1-4; v_call: TRBV2
cdr3_nt: TGTGCCAGCAGTTTAGCCCCGAGAATCTATGGCTACACCTTC; cdr3_aa: CASSLAPRIYGYTF; d_call: .; clone_size: .; j_call: TRBJ1-2; v_call: TRBV28
cdr3_nt: TGTGCCAGTAGTATCCCGGGACAGGGGAACAATGAGCAGTTCTTC; cdr3_aa: CASSIPGQGNNEQFF; d_call: TRBD1; clone_size: .; j_call: TRBJ2-1; v_call: TRBV19
cdr3_nt: TGTGCCAGCAGCCAAGAATTTGCGCTAGCAGAAGAGCAGTTCTTC; cdr3_aa: CASSQEFALAEEQFF; d_call: .; clone_size: .; j_call: TRBJ2-1; v_call: TRBV4-2
cdr3_nt: TGTGCCAGCTCACCTCCTAGCACAGATACGCAGTATTTT; cdr3_aa: CASSPPSTDTQYF; d_call: .; clone_size: .; j_call: TRBJ2-3; v_call: TRBV18
cdr3_nt: TGTGCTAGTGCCAAACAAGGGGGCCCTGAAGCTTTCTTT; cdr3_aa: CASAKQGGPEAFF; d_call: TRBD1; clone_size: .; j_call: TRBJ1-1; v_call: TRBV12-5
cdr3_nt: TGTGCCAGCAGCCGTAGGACTAGCGGGGTTTCGAACACCGGGGAGCTGTTTTTT; cdr3_aa: CASSRRTSGVSNTGELFF; d_call: TRBD2; clone_size: few; j_call: TRBJ2-2; v_call: TRBV4-2
cdr3_nt: TGTGCCAGCAGCTTAGACCAGGCGGACGGGGACTACGAGCAGTACTTC; cdr3_aa: CASSLDQADGDYEQYF; d_call: .; clone_size: .; j_call: TRBJ2-7; v_call: TRBV11-2
cdr3_nt: TGCGCCAGCAGCTTCTCCAGCGGAAACACCGGGGAGCTGTTTTTT; cdr3_aa: CASSFSSGNTGELFF; d_call: .; clone_size: .; j_call: TRBJ2-2; v_call: TRBV5-1
cdr3_nt: TGTGCCACCAGTGGGCGGGGAATGAACACTGAAGCTTTCTTT; cdr3_aa: CATSGRGMNTEAFF; d_call: .; clone_size: .; j_call: TRBJ1-1; v_call: TRBV24-1
cdr3_nt: TGTGCCAGCAGCCAAACAGGGGTCTACGAGCAGTACTTC; cdr3_aa: CASSQTGVYEQYF; d_call: TRBD1; clone_size: .; j_call: TRBJ2-7; v_call: TRBV7-2
cdr3_nt: TGTGCCAGCAGTTTGCTAGCGGGAGGGTATAAGGAGACCCAGTACTTC; cdr3_aa: CASSLLAGGYKETQYF; d_call: TRBD2; clone_size: once; j_call: TRBJ2-5; v_call: TRBV6-2/TRBV6-3
cdr3_nt: TGCAGCGTCGCCGACAGGGGGCGGGCAACTAATGAAAAACTGTTTTTT; cdr3_aa: CSVADRGRATNEKLFF; d_call: TRBD1; clone_size: .; j_call: TRBJ1-4; v_call: TRBV29-1
cdr3_nt: TGCGCCAGCAGCTTATACCAGGGGTCAGAGACCCAGTACTTC; cdr3_aa: CASSLYQGSETQYF; d_call: .; clone_size: .; j_call: TRBJ2-5; v_call: TRBV5-1
cdr3_nt: TGTGCCAGCAGTACAAATAATTCACCCCTCCACTTT; cdr3_aa: CASSTNNSPLHF; d_call: .; clone_size: .; j_call: TRBJ1-6; v_call: TRBV27
cdr3_nt: TGCGCCAGCAGTGAGTCGAGCGGGAGAAGTTACGAGCAGTACTTC; cdr3_aa: CASSESSGRSYEQYF; d_call: TRBD2; clone_size: .; j_call: TRBJ2-7; v_call: TRBV10-1
cdr3_nt: TGCGCCAGCAGCAGCTGCGGCAGGGCTTGTAAGGGCTATGGCTACACCTTC; cdr3_aa: CASSSCGRACKGYGYTF; d_call: .; clone_size: .; j_call: TRBJ1-2; v_call: TRBV10-1